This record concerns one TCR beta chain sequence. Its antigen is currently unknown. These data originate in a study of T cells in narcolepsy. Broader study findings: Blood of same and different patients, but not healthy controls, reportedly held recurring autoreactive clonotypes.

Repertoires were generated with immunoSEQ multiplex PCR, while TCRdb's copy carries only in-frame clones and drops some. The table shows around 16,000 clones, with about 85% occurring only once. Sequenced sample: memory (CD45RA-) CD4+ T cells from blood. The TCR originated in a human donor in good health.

The CDR3 DNA follows: TGTGCCAGCAGCTTGGGGGAGCTAAGGTTGGGCTCCTACGAGCAGTACTTC. Translating gives CASSLGELRLGSYEQYF. This sequence joins TRBV5-7 and TRBJ2-7; the D gene is possibly TRBD2 (5 bases). TRBV5-7 counts as an open reading frame of uncertain function. The CDR3 has 17 amino acids. The V end lost 0 bases, the J end lost 0 bases, and 16 bases lay between the germline ends.